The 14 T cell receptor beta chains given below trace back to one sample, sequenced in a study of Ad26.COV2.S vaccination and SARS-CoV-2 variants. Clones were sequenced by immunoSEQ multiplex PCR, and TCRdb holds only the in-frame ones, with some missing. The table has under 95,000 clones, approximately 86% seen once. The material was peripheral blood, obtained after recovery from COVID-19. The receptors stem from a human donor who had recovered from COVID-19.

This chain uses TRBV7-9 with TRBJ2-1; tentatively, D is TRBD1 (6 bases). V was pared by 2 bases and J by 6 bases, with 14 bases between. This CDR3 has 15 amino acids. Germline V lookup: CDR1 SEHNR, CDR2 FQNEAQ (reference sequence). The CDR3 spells CASSLSGGYGNEQFF. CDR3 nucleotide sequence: TGTGCCAGCAGCTTATCTGGGGGCTACGGCAATGAGCAGTTCTTC.

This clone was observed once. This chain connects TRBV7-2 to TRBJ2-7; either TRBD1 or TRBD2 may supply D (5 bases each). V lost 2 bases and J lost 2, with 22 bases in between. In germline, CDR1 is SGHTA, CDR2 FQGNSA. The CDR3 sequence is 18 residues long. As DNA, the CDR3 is TGTGCCAGCAGCTTACTCGGGACCGGCGGACCACACACCTACGAGCAGTACTTC. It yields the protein CASSLLGTGGPHTYEQYF.

For the CDR3, the DNA is TGTGCCAGCAGTCCCGGGACAGGGGGCAGGCGGGCCACAGATACGCAGTATTTT. Its protein product is CASSPGTGGRRATDTQYF. V and J are TRBV5-4 and TRBJ2-3; TRBD1 matches at 12 bases. The length of the CDR3 is 18 residues. Looked up from germline, CDR1 is SGHNT and CDR2 is YYREEE (reference sequence). The V gene end was trimmed by 5 bases and the J gene end by 2 bases; junction bases not matched to a gene: 12.

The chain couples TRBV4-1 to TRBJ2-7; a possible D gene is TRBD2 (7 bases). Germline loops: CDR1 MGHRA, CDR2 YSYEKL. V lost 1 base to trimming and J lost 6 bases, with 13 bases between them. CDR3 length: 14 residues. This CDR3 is CASSQVGGGPEQYF. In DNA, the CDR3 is TGCGCCAGCAGCCAAGTTGGGGGGGGCCCCGAGCAGTACTTC.

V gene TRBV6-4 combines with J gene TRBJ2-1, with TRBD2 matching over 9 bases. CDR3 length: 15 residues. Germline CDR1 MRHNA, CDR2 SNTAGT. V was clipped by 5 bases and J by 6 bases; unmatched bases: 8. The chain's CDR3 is CASSPIAGEGNEQFF. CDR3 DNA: TGTGCCAGCAGTCCGATAGCGGGAGAGGGCAATGAGCAGTTCTTC.

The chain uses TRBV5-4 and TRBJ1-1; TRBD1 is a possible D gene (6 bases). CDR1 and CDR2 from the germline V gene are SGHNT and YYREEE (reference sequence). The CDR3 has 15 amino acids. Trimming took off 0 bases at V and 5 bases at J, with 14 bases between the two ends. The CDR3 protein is CASSLERGGLTEAFF. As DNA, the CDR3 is TGTGCCAGCAGCTTGGAAAGAGGGGGGTTAACTGAAGCTTTCTTT.

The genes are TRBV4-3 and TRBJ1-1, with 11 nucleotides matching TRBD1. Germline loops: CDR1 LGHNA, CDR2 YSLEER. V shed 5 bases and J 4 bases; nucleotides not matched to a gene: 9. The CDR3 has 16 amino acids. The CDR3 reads CASSARTGGAGTEAFF. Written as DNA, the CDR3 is TGCGCCAGCAGCGCACGGACAGGGGGCGCGGGCACTGAAGCTTTCTTT.

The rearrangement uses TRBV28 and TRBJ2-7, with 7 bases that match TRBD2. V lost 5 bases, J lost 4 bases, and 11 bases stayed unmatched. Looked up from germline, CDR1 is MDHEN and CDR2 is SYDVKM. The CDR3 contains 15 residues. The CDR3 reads CASSPRLAPMYEQYF. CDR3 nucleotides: TGTGCCAGCAGTCCCCGACTAGCTCCCATGTACGAGCAGTACTTC. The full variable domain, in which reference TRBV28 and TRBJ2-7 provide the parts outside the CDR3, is DVKVTQSSRYLVKRTGEKVFLECVQDMDHENMFWYRQDPGLGLRLIYFSYDVKMKEKGDIPEGYSVSREKKERFSLILESASTNQTSMYLCASSPRLAPMYEQYFGPGTRLTVT.

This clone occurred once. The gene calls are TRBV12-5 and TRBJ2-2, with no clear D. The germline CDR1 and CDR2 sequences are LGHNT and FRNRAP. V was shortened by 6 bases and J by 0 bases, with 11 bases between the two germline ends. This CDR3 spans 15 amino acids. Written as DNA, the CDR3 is TGTGCTAGTGGCCTCCGTCCAACGAACACCGGGGAGCTGTTTTTT. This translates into CASGLRPTNTGELFF.

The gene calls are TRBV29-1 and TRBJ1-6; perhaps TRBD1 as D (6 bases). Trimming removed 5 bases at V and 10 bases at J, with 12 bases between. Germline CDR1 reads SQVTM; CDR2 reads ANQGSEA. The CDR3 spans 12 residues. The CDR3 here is CSVSGEGSPLHF. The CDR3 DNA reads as TGCAGCGTTTCAGGGGAGGGCTCACCCCTCCACTTT.

The CDR3: CASSPRSMMVAGTTYNEQFF. The CDR3 DNA follows: TGTGCCAGCAGCCCTAGAAGTATGATGGTAGCGGGTACCACCTACAATGAGCAGTTCTTC. The chain recombines TRBV2 with TRBJ2-1, with TRBD2 identical over 7 bases. There are 20 residues in the CDR3. V dropped 6 bases and J dropped 2; count of bases not matched to a gene: 22. Germline V CDR1 and CDR2: SNHLY, FYNNEI. The full variable domain, with the rest looked up from reference TRBV2 and TRBJ2-1, is EPEVTQTPSHQVTQMGQEVILRCVPISNHLYFYWYRQILGQKVEFLVSFYNNEISEKSEIFDDQFSVERPDGSNFTLKIRSTKLEDSAMYFCASSPRSMMVAGTTYNEQFFGPGTRLTVL.

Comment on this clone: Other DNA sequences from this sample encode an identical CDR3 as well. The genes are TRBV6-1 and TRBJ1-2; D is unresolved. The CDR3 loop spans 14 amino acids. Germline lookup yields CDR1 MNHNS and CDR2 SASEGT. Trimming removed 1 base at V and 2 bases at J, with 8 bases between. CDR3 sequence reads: CASSEVVGNYGYTF. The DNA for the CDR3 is TGTGCCAGCAGTGAAGTGGTAGGGAACTATGGCTACACCTTC.

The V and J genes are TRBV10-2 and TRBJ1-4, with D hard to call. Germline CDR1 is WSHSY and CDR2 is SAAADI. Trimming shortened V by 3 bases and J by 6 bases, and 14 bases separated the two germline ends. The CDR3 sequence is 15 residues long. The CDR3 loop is CASSDRATRDEKLFF. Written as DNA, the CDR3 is TGCGCCAGCAGTGATAGGGCCACTCGGGATGAAAAACTGTTTTTT.

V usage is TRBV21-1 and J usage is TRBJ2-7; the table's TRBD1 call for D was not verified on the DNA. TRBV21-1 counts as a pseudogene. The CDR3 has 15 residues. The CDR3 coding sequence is TGTGCCAGCAGCAAAGTGCAGGGGGTGTCCTACGAGCAGTACTTC. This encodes CASSKVQGVSYEQYF.